This T cell receptor beta chain derives from a study of T cell repertoires in cytomegalovirus infection. About the research overall: From public TCR beta signatures came an indication of both CMV infection and matching HLA type.

The CDR3 is made up of 15 amino acids. CDR1 and CDR2 from the germline V gene are LGHNA and YSLEER. The trim removed 1 base at V and 5 bases at J, leaving 7 bases unmatched. TCRdb analysed the reads with MiXCR anew, one entry per CDR3 protein. Of about 260,000 distinct CDR3 sequences listed, around 9% were seen once; the top ten hold more than 13%. This clonotype turned up a few times. This receptor was identified in a human donor in good health (CMV status not recorded). Some clones in this sample may be carry-over from other donors' samples. The V gene is TRBV4-3, the J gene TRBJ2-5; 7 positions match TRBD1. The sample was PBMCs. CDR3 bases: TGCGCCAGCAGCCAAGCCGAGGGGGCCTGGGAGACCCAGTACTTC. Amino acids: CASSQAEGAWETQYF.